This T cell receptor beta chain was observed in a study of Graves' ophthalmopathy and Graves' hyperthyroidism. Amplification of TCR beta CDR3 regions used RNA transcripts. A first-round RT-PCR used HTBI primers, followed by a second-round multiplex PCR. TCRdb reanalysed the multiplex PCR reads using MiXCR and keeps one entry per CDR3 protein. Of around 660,000 distinct CDR3 sequences listed, roughly two fifths were seen once; the top ten hold under 3.5%. Per the germline V gene, CDR1 is LNHDA and CDR2 is SQIVND (reference sequence). The CDR3 runs 16 residues. The V end was cut by 3 bases, the J end by 0 bases, with 11 bases between. In this cohort, patients with other autoimmune diseases, uncontrolled infections, pregnancy or lactation were excluded. This clonotype has at least ten counts.

The receptor comes from an adult man with Graves' ophthalmopathy. The sequencing sample was made of peripheral blood. The V gene is TRBV19, the J gene TRBJ2-2; D unresolved. The CDR3 region has the DNA TGTGCCAGTAGTATGCTCGGCCTTACGAACACCGGGGAGCTGTTTTTT. Its translation is CASSMLGLTNTGELFF.